These 12 T cell receptor beta chains came from one sample sequenced in a study of cytomegalovirus exposure and HLA in healthy donors. The PCR used 60 Vbeta and 13 Jbeta primers. Only in-frame clones appear in the TCRdb table, and some are missing; sequencing was by immunoSEQ multiplex PCR. The sample carries some 77,000 clones, roughly 80% recorded once. Source material: PBMCs. The receptors were sampled from a woman aged 50 to 60 in good health and CMV-seropositive.

The chain combines TRBV30 with TRBJ1-1; perhaps TRBD1 as D (6 bases). Germline V lookup: CDR1 GTSNPN, CDR2 SVGIG (reference sequence). The CDR3 has 13 amino acids. Trimming cost V 6 bases and J 6 bases, with 17 bases left between them. In DNA, the CDR3 is TGTGCCTGCATACTTAAAGGGGGAGCTGAAGCTTTCTTT. Amino acid sequence: CACILKGGAEAFF.

This CDR3 is CASSALWASVEEQYF. DNA of the CDR3: TGTGCCAGCAGCGCACTCTGGGCGAGTGTAGAGGAGCAGTACTTC. The J gene is TRBJ2-7, the V gene TRBV11-2; D not certain. The CDR3 has 15 amino acids. The ends were cut back, 5 bases at V and 7 bases at J, with 21 bases in the middle. Germline assignment: CDR1 SGHAT and CDR2 FQNNGV.

The chain employs TRBV15 and TRBJ1-1; D is unclear. Trimming shortened V by 3 bases and J by 4 bases, and 9 bases separated the two germline ends. The CDR3 is 13 residues long. From germline, CDR1 is LNHNV and CDR2 YYDKDF (reference sequence). The CDR3: CATSSIRGTEAFF. The CDR3 nucleotides are TGTGCCACCAGCAGCATACGAGGCACTGAAGCTTTCTTT.

V usage is TRBV27 and J usage is TRBJ1-2, with a possible D match to TRBD1 (5 bases). Germline V gene lookup returns CDR1 MNHEY and CDR2 SMNVEV (reference sequence). The CDR3 has 14 amino acids. Trimming stripped 4 bases from V and 6 bases from J, with 15 bases between. In DNA form, the CDR3 reads TGTGCCAGCAGTTCCCACGGGGGATTCGATGGCTACACCTTC. Translation: CASSSHGGFDGYTF.

The chain is built from TRBV18 and TRBJ2-1; tentatively, D is TRBD1 (5 bases). Trimming removed 6 bases from V and 4 bases from J, with 13 bases in between. Looked up from germline, CDR1 is KGHSH and CDR2 is LQKENI. The CDR3 consists of 14 residues. The CDR3 DNA is TGTGCCAGCTCCATTTCGGACAAATACAATGAGCAGTTCTTC. Amino acids: CASSISDKYNEQFF.

The V gene is TRBV5-4, the J gene TRBJ2-2, with no clear D. Deletions cut 7 bases from V and 0 bases from J, with 4 bases between. CDR3 length equals 12 residues. Germline lookup yields CDR1 SGHNT and CDR2 YYREEE (reference sequence). The DNA for the CDR3 is TGTGCCAGCCAGGCGAACACCGGGGAGCTGTTTTTT. Protein: CASQANTGELFF.

The rearrangement joins TRBV5-4 to TRBJ1-2, with 7 bases that match TRBD1. This CDR3 spans 13 amino acids. CDR1 is SGHNT and CDR2 is YYREEE in the germline V gene (reference sequence). Trimming cost V 4 bases and J 2 bases; bases outside gene matches: 2. The CDR3 DNA reads TGTGCCAGCAGCCGCAGGGGGAACTATGGCTACACCTTC. This gives the protein CASSRRGNYGYTF.

The chain has TRBV7-3 and TRBJ2-2; 14 nucleotides match TRBD2. There are 19 residues in the CDR3. Germline V lookup: CDR1 SGHTA, CDR2 FQGTGA. The J segment lost 1 base and the V segment lost 2 bases, leaving 6 bases of the junction unmatched. The CDR3, as DNA: TGTGCCAGCAGCTTATGGGGACTAGCGGGGGAGATGAACACCGGGGAGCTGTTTTTT. Amino acid sequence: CASSLWGLAGEMNTGELFF.

This clone was observed a few times. The rearrangement uses TRBV25-1 and TRBJ1-2; weak D call: TRBD1 (5 bases). Germline CDR1 reads MGHDK; CDR2 reads SYGVNS. This CDR3 has 14 amino acids. Deletions cut 7 bases from V and 2 bases from J, with 14 bases between. The CDR3 region is CASTRGRGNYGYTF. The CDR3 DNA sequence: TGTGCCAGCACCCGGGGGAGGGGAAACTATGGCTACACCTTC.

The chain couples TRBV11-2 to TRBJ2-5, with D perhaps TRBD1 (5 bases). Deletions cut 3 bases from V and 1 base from J, with 15 bases between. CDR1 SGHAT and CDR2 FQNNGV come from the germline V gene. The CDR3 length is 16 residues. The CDR3 DNA follows: TGTGCCAGCAGCTTTACGGCAGGACAATCCCAAGAGACCCAGTACTTC. Encoded protein: CASSFTAGQSQETQYF.

This clone is a singleton in its sample. The V call is TRBV7-2, the J call TRBJ1-2; D remains ambiguous. This CDR3 contains 14 residues. Germline CDR1 SGHTA, CDR2 FQGNSA. V was trimmed by 5 bases and J by 8 bases, leaving 18 bases between them. CDR3 DNA sequence: TGTGCCAGCAGCACCCAGACGGGATCGGGAGGCTACACCTTC. It encodes CASSTQTGSGGYTF.

The rearrangement links TRBV4-2 to TRBJ2-1; 11 nucleotides line up with TRBD2. This CDR3 comprises 16 residues. J gave up 4 bases and V 0 bases, and 2 bases lay outside the gene matches. Germline lookup yields CDR1 LGHNA and CDR2 YNFKEQ. Here the CDR3 reads CASSQDGLAGYNEQFF. The CDR3 DNA sequence: TGTGCCAGCAGCCAAGACGGACTAGCGGGTTACAATGAGCAGTTCTTC.